This T cell receptor beta chain was sequenced in a study of T-cell reconstitution after alpha-beta-depleted transplantation in children. The authors prepared the TCRbeta library with unique molecular identifiers. In TCRdb, the PCR reads were re-called with MiXCR into one record per CDR3 protein. The sample shows about 540,000 distinct CDR3 sequences, around 17% of them seen only once. Germline CDR1 is DFQATT and CDR2 is SNEGSKA (reference sequence). This CDR3 has 15 amino acids. Losses at the gene ends were 0 bases for V and 10 bases for J; bases not matched to a gene: 9. The rearrangement joins TRBV20-1 to TRBJ1-4, with 9 bases matching TRBD1. This TCR came from a human donor who donated a stem cell graft to a child with acute lymphoblastic leukemia. The starting material was PBMCs from the stem cell graft donor, obtained from the stem cell graft. The CDR3: CSARESGTGFGKLFF. In nucleotides, the CDR3 is TGCAGTGCTAGAGAATCGGGGACAGGGTTTGGAAAACTGTTTTTT.